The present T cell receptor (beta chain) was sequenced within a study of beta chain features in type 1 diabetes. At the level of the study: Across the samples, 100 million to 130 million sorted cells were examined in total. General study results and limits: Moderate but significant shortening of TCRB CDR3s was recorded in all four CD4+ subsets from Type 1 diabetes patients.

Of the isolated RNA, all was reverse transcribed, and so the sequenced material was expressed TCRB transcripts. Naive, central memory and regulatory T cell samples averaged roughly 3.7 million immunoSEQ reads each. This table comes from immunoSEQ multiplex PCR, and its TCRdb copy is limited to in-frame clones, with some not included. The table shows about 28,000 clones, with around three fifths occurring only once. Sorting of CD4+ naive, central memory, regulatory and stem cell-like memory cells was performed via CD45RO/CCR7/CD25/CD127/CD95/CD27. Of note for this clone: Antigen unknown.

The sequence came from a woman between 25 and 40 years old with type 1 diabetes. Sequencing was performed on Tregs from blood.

CDR3 coding DNA: TGTGCCAGTAGTCCAGACAGGGCTTATAGCAATCAGCCCCAGCATTTT. Translating gives CASSPDRAYSNQPQHF. The gene calls are TRBV19 and TRBJ1-5; TRBD1 matches at 7 bases. The CDR3 totals 16 residues. J gave up 0 bases and V 5 bases, and 7 bases lay outside the gene matches. Per the germline V gene, CDR1 is LNHDA and CDR2 is SQIVND (reference sequence).